What follows are 6 T cell receptor beta chains derived from one specimen sequenced in a study of glioma-infiltrating T cells after dendritic cell vaccination. Assay used: immunoSEQ multiplex PCR; TCRdb lists only in-frame clones, some missing. The top ten hold roughly 2.3% of the sample, which has under 40,000 clones, 90% to 95% seen once. The sample was blood, taken before dendritic cell vaccination. Receptors were obtained from a human donor with glioblastoma.

The V and J genes are TRBV19 and TRBJ1-1; 9 bases match TRBD1. Germline lookup yields CDR1 LNHDA and CDR2 SQIVND (reference sequence). Trimming at V came to 3 bases and at J to 6 bases, leaving 11 bases not matched to a gene. The CDR3 is 16 amino acids. The CDR3 sequence: CASSIPDRGKGPEAFF. The CDR3 DNA reads as TGTGCCAGTAGTATCCCTGACAGGGGGAAAGGCCCTGAAGCTTTCTTT.

This clone was detected a few times. Other DNA sequences in the sample encode the same CDR3. The chain is built from TRBV7-9 and TRBJ2-3; 9 positions match TRBD2. Unmatched junction bases numbered 13, after V lost 1 base and J lost 5 bases. Germline V lookup: CDR1 SEHNR, CDR2 FQNEAQ (reference sequence). The CDR3 consists of 18 residues. The CDR3 region is CASSLEGTSSRPGDTQYF. CDR3 in DNA: TGTGCCAGCAGCTTAGAAGGGACTAGCAGCAGGCCGGGAGATACGCAGTATTTT.

The chain couples TRBV27 to TRBJ2-1; possible D gene TRBD1, 6 bases. Per the germline V gene, CDR1 is MNHEY and CDR2 is SMNVEV (reference sequence). V shed 5 bases and J shed 5 bases, with 13 bases lying between them. The CDR3 is made up of 14 amino acids. CDR3 nucleotides: TGTGCCAGCAGTCGAGGACAGACTAACAATGAGCAGTTCTTC. This encodes CASSRGQTNNEQFF.

The V and J genes are TRBV10-3 and TRBJ2-1, with 7 nucleotides matching TRBD2. The germline CDR1 and CDR2 sequences are ENHRY and SYGVKD. The V and J ends lost 8 bases and 3 bases, in that order; junction bases with no gene match: 13. The CDR3 spans 16 residues. The CDR3: CAISSQAGVNYNEQFF. The CDR3 DNA follows: TGTGCCATCTCGTCACAGGCGGGGGTTAACTACAATGAGCAGTTCTTC.

This clone has just a few counts. V usage is TRBV6-6 and J usage is TRBJ2-7; TRBD1 aligns across 7 bases. The CDR3 contains 12 residues. With V trimmed by 8 bases and J by 6 bases, 7 bases remained unmatched. Germline CDR1 reads MNHNY; CDR2 reads SVGAGI (reference sequence). Written as DNA, the CDR3 is TGTGCCAGCGGGGTACAGGGGACCGAGCAGTACTTC. Residues: CASGVQGTEQYF.

This chain joins TRBV5-1 and TRBJ2-5, with a tentative D call TRBD2 (7 bases). Germline CDR1 is SGHRS and CDR2 is YFSETQ. The CDR3 spans 16 residues. V was pared by 0 bases and J by 5 bases, with 17 bases between. The CDR3 protein is CASSLAPSGGAETQYF. The DNA of the CDR3 is TGCGCCAGCAGCTTGGCCCCTTCGGGGGGCGCGGAGACCCAGTACTTC.